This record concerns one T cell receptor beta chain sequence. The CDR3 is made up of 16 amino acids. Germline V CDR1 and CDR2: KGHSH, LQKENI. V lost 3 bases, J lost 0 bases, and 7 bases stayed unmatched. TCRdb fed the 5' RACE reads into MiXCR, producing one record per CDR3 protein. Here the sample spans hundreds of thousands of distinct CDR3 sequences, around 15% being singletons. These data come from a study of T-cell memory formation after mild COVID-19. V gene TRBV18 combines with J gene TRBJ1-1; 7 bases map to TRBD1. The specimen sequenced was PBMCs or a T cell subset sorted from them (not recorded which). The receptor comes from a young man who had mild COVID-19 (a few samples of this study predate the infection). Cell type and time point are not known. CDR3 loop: CASSPLTGSLNTEAFF. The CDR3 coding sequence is TGTGCCAGCTCACCCCTGACAGGGTCATTGAACACTGAAGCTTTCTTT.